The 8 T cell receptor beta chains listed next were all sequenced from one sample in a study of CD8 T cells in Susac syndrome. Roughly 0.45 to 1 ug RNA was reverse transcribed with random hexamers. Each CDR3 protein gets one entry after TCRdb re-called the immunoSEQ multiplex PCR reads with MiXCR. There are a few hundred thousand distinct CDR3 sequences in the sample; 70% to 90% occur only once, and about 0.11% lies in the top ten. The specimen sequenced was CD8+ T cells from PBMCs. The receptors shown here come from a human donor with multiple sclerosis.

J is TRBJ2-7 and V is TRBV10-1, with D perhaps TRBD2 (6 bases). Trimming stripped 5 bases from V and 6 bases from J, with 11 bases between. From germline, CDR1 is WNHNN and CDR2 SYGVQD (reference sequence). The CDR3 runs to 12 residues. The CDR3 nucleotides are TGCGCCAGCAGTCCCGATAGCGGCGAGCAGTACTTC. Amino acid sequence: CASSPDSGEQYF.

The genes are TRBV27 and TRBJ2-6; D not resolved. Germline V gene lookup returns CDR1 MNHEY and CDR2 SMNVEV (reference sequence). The germline V and J ends were trimmed by 2 bases and 3 bases, with 5 bases remaining between them. The CDR3 consists of 14 residues. The CDR3 DNA reads as TGTGCCAGCAGTTTAGGCCATGGGGCCAACGTCCTGACTTTC. It translates to CASSLGHGANVLTF.

The chain carries TRBV9 and TRBJ2-2; D gene ambiguous. The CDR3 is 14 residues long. CDR1 is SGDLS and CDR2 is YYNGEE in the germline V gene. V dropped 4 bases and J dropped 1 base, with 8 bases sitting between them. CDR3 loop: CASSPRQNTGELFF. The CDR3 coding sequence is TGTGCCAGCAGCCCCCGTCAGAACACCGGGGAGCTGTTTTTT.

The rearrangement uses TRBV11-2 and TRBJ2-3; D gene unclear. Trimming took 0 bases from V and 0 from J, leaving 7 bases between them. This CDR3 has 15 amino acids. CDR1 SGHAT and CDR2 FQNNGV come from the germline V gene. As DNA, the CDR3 is TGTGCCAGCAGCTTAGAGCGGAAAAGCACAGATACGCAGTATTTT. Encoded protein: CASSLERKSTDTQYF.

The sample holds one count of this clonotype. This chain links TRBV29-1 with TRBJ1-2; D gene ambiguous. The V gene lost 0 bases and the J gene lost 0 bases, with 23 bases spanning the gap. This CDR3 region has 19 residues. Germline assignment: CDR1 SQVTM and CDR2 ANQGSEA. In nucleotides, the CDR3 is TGCAGCGTTGAAGATCGGCGAGTCCGGCAAGGCGAGACTAACTATGGCTACACCTTC. Amino acids: CSVEDRRVRQGETNYGYTF.

The chain uses TRBV27 and TRBJ2-3, with TRBD1 identical over 9 bases. The germline CDR1 and CDR2 sequences are MNHEY and SMNVEV (reference sequence). The junction had 15 bases not matched to a gene; V was cut back by 8 bases and J by 3 bases. The length of the CDR3 is 17 residues. The CDR3 protein is CASLDLSGTGFTDTQYF. CDR3 DNA sequence: TGTGCCAGCTTAGACCTTTCCGGGACAGGGTTTACAGATACGCAGTATTTT.

The chain couples TRBV9 to TRBJ1-1; 8 positions match TRBD1. Germline V gene lookup returns CDR1 SGDLS and CDR2 YYNGEE. This CDR3 is built from 18 residues. V lost 3 bases and J lost 7; bases outside the gene matches: 20. CDR3 residues: CASSAPLDPNDRGVEAFF. DNA for the CDR3: TGTGCCAGCAGCGCCCCTCTGGACCCGAATGACAGGGGCGTTGAAGCTTTCTTT.

This clonotype was detected once. J is TRBJ2-2 and V is TRBV19; possibly TRBD2 for D (6 bases). The germline V gene encodes CDR1 LNHDA and CDR2 SQIVND (reference sequence). The CDR3 totals 14 residues. Trimming pared 7 bases from V and 7 bases from J, leaving 16 bases between. In DNA, the CDR3 is TGTGCCAGTATAGGGCGGGATGGGATCGGGGAGCTGTTTTTT. Encoded protein: CASIGRDGIGELFF.